This T cell receptor beta chain was captured in a study of read filtering for tumor transcriptome and immune sequencing. The V gene's germline CDR1 is SQVTM and CDR2 ANQGSEA. V lost 7 bases and J lost 1; bases outside the gene matches: 1. The CDR3 has 12 residues. This clonotype was seen many times. This library used roughly 430 ng RNA and molecular barcoded adaptors spanning alpha/delta and beta/gamma chains. TCRdb re-called the reads with MiXCR, one entry per CDR3 protein. The sample lists some 19,000 distinct CDR3 sequences, about 20% occurring once. Source material: a population of CD138-negative cells sorted from bone marrow. The V and J genes are TRBV29-1 and TRBJ2-7; 10 bases agree with TRBD1. The sequence derives from a donor aged 40 or over with multiple myeloma. The CDR3 loop reads CSGGQGSYEQYF. DNA for the CDR3: TGCAGCGGGGGACAGGGGTCCTACGAGCAGTACTTC.